These T cell receptor beta chains were read from a single sample in a study of CD8+ T cells in alopecia areata. The data were produced by immunoSEQ multiplex PCR, yet TCRdb's version contains in-frame clones alone and is incomplete. The repertoire holds some 200,000 clones, with roughly 61% as singletons. Here the sequenced sample was CD8+ T cells sorted from blood, taken at week 24, from a patient treated with tofacitinib. The receptors were gathered from a human donor with alopecia areata. Both conserved end residues are part of each CDR3. The D gene is left open where the match is weak. A row's size may be missing; if present it is once, few, many or a size class.

clone_size	d_call	j_call	v_call	cdr3_nt	cdr3_aa
NA	TRBD1	TRBJ2-7	TRBV30	TGTGCCTGGAGTCACGGGACAGGATCGCCCTACGAGCAGTACTTC	CAWSHGTGSPYEQYF
NA	NA	TRBJ1-2	TRBV30	TGTGCCTGGAGTGGACAGTTCCCCTATGGCTACACCTTC	CAWSGQFPYGYTF
NA	NA	TRBJ1-1	TRBV7-9	TGTGCCAGCAGCCCCGGAAATAGTAGAGCTTTCTTT	CASSPGNSRAFF
few	NA	TRBJ2-3	TRBV5-1	TGCGCCAGCAGCTTGGAAAGGCCACAGGGTGATACGCAGTATTTT	CASSLERPQGDTQYF
many	TRBD2	TRBJ2-3	TRBV11-1	TGTGCCAGCAGCCCGGGGGGGCCTGCAGATACGCAGTATTTT	CASSPGGPADTQYF
NA	NA	TRBJ2-7	TRBV5-1	TGCGCCAGCGGAGGAAATTACGAGCAGTACTTC	CASGGNYEQYF
NA	TRBD1	TRBJ1-2	TRBV29-1	TGCAGCGTTAAATCCGGGACAGATGGCTACACCTTC	CSVKSGTDGYTF
NA	TRBD2	TRBJ2-3	TRBV6-5	TGTGCCAGCGGCCTAGCGGGGTGGAATACGCAGTATTTT	CASGLAGWNTQYF
few	NA	TRBJ2-3	TRBV7-2	TGTGCCAGCAGCTTAATCGCAGGGCCCTCTAGCACAGATACGCAGTATTTT	CASSLIAGPSSTDTQYF
NA	NA	TRBJ2-6	TRBV30	TGTGCCTGGAGTGCCGGGAGCTCTGGGGCCAACGTCCTGACTTTC	CAWSAGSSGANVLTF
NA	NA	TRBJ1-2	TRBV30	TGTGCCTGGAGTGTTCCCGGGACCTACTATGGCTACACCTTC	CAWSVPGTYYGYTF
NA	NA	TRBJ1-5	TRBV19	TGTGCCAGTAGTTACCAGGGTGCCAATCAGCCCCAGCATTTT	CASSYQGANQPQHF
NA	NA	TRBJ1-2	TRBV5-1	TGCGCCAGCAGCTTTTTTTCCGCGGAAAACTATGGCTACACCTTC	CASSFFSAENYGYTF
NA	TRBD2	TRBJ2-6	TRBV11-3	TGTGCCAGCAGCTTGCTTGGGGGGGAGAGTGCTGGGGCCAACGTCCTGACTTTC	CASSLLGGESAGANVLTF
NA	TRBD1	TRBJ2-7	TRBV5-1	TGCGCCAGCAGCATCCCCGGGACAGGGGGCTCCTACGAGCAGTACTTC	CASSIPGTGGSYEQYF
NA	TRBD1	TRBJ1-2	TRBV27	TGTGCCAGCAGTTCGCAGGGGGGCCACTATGGCTACACCTTC	CASSSQGGHYGYTF
NA	NA	TRBJ2-3	TRBV30	TGTGCCTGGATTGGTAGTACCGATACGCAGTATTTT	CAWIGSTDTQYF
NA	TRBD1	TRBJ2-4	TRBV30	TGTGCCTGGAGTCCAGGGGGCACCAAAAACATTCAGTACTTC	CAWSPGGTKNIQYF
NA	NA	TRBJ2-7	TRBV6-6	TGTGCCAGCAGTTACTCGGAAGGGTCCCCCTCCTACGAGCAGTACTTC	CASSYSEGSPSYEQYF
NA	NA	TRBJ2-3	TRBV27	TGTGCCAGCAGTTTATATGGAACGAGCACAGATACGCAGTATTTT	CASSLYGTSTDTQYF
NA	NA	TRBJ2-1	TRBV12-5	TGTGCTAGTGCCCTGGGGTGGATTGAGCAGTTCTTC	CASALGWIEQFF
NA	TRBD2	TRBJ2-3	TRBV6-1	TGTGCCAGCAGTACGGGACTAGCGGATACGCAGTATTTT	CASSTGLADTQYF
NA	NA	TRBJ2-3	TRBV30	TGTGCCTGGAACAGGGTTTGGACAGATACGCAGTATTTT	CAWNRVWTDTQYF
NA	TRBD1	TRBJ2-1	TRBV10-3	TGTGCCACAGCGGGACAGGGGGCACGTTATGAGCAGTTCTTC	CATAGQGARYEQFF
few	NA	TRBJ1-3	TRBV29-1	TGCAGCGTTGAATTTCCGGGACATCCTGGAAACACCATATATTTT	CSVEFPGHPGNTIYF
NA	NA	TRBJ2-1	TRBV20-1	TGCAGTGCTCCGGGACTTCGAGAGCAGTTCTTC	CSAPGLREQFF
NA	TRBD1	TRBJ1-2	TRBV6-6	TGTGCCAGCAGTTCGACAGGGGGCTCCTATGGCTACACCTTC	CASSSTGGSYGYTF
NA	NA	TRBJ1-4	TRBV29-1	TGCAGCGTTGAATCGGGCCGCCAAATGGAACTGTTTTTT	CSVESGRQMELFF
few	TRBD1	TRBJ2-7	TRBV7-6	TGTGCCAGCAGCCCGCCCGGGACAGGGCTCAGCGAGCAGTACTTC	CASSPPGTGLSEQYF
few	TRBD1	TRBJ2-1	TRBV6-4	TGTGCCAGCAGCAAGACAGGGGGAGGGGGCAATGAGCAGTTCTTC	CASSKTGGGGNEQFF
NA	NA	TRBJ2-7	TRBV11-2	TGTGCCAGCAGCTTAGCGCTAGCAACCTCCTACGAGCAGTACTTC	CASSLALATSYEQYF
NA	NA	TRBJ2-7	TRBV20-1	TGCAGTGCTACCACAGAATACGAGCAGTACTTC	CSATTEYEQYF
NA	NA	TRBJ1-1	TRBV5-1	TGCGCCAGCCAGGGTAACACTGAAGCTTTCTTT	CASQGNTEAFF
once	NA	TRBJ1-2	TRBV7-9	TGTGCCATAACCGGGACAAATGGCTACACCTTC	CAITGTNGYTF
NA	TRBD1	TRBJ1-2	TRBV30	TGTGCCTGGAGTCCTTATACAGGGGGCGCTTACTATGGCTACACCTTC	CAWSPYTGGAYYGYTF